The 8 T cell receptor beta chains below come from one sample, sequenced in a study of OX40 agonist ivuxolimab in advanced cancers. Data came from immunoSEQ multiplex PCR; TCRdb stores just in-frame clones and leaves some out. This repertoire shows roughly 70,000 clones, about four fifths found once; its top ten account for roughly 5.2%. The source was CD4+ or CD8+ T cells sorted from blood, collected in a trial of the OX40 agonist ivuxolimab. All receptors derive from an adult with an advanced solid tumor such as melanoma, head and neck, liver or kidney cancer.

This clone was counted only a few times. The chain carries TRBV2 and TRBJ2-1, with D hard to call. Trimming took 3 bases from V and 10 from J, leaving 10 bases between them. This CDR3 is built from 12 residues. Germline CDR1 is SNHLY and CDR2 is FYNNEI. The CDR3 loop reads CASSDLVREQFF. DNA for the CDR3: TGTGCCAGCAGTGACCTGGTTAGGGAGCAGTTCTTC.

This clone was seen a few times. CDR3 loop: CAITLTGNTGELFF. In DNA form, the CDR3 reads TGTGCCATCACCTTGACAGGGAACACCGGGGAGCTGTTTTTT. The genes are TRBV10-3 and TRBJ2-2, with a weak D call TRBD1 (6 bases). The CDR3 contains 14 residues. Looked up from germline, CDR1 is ENHRY and CDR2 is SYGVKD. The V and J ends lost 7 bases and 1 base respectively, with 10 bases between them.

The V and J genes are TRBV6-4 and TRBJ1-5, with D maybe TRBD1 (6 bases). Deletions cut 3 bases from V and 2 bases from J, with 11 bases between. The CDR3 length is 15 residues. Per germline, CDR1 MRHNA and CDR2 SNTAGT. The CDR3 loop is CASSEGGLCNQPQHF. The CDR3 coding sequence is TGTGCCAGCAGTGAAGGGGGGCTTTGCAATCAGCCCCAGCATTTT.

Only one count was recorded for this clone. The chain is built from TRBV7-2 and TRBJ1-3; D is unresolved. CDR3 length equals 14 residues. Germline V CDR1 and CDR2: SGHTA, FQGNSA. Trimming shortened V by 1 base and J by 4 bases, and 8 bases separated the two germline ends. The CDR3: CASSLVGGGNTIYF. CDR3 nucleotides: TGTGCCAGCAGCTTAGTGGGAGGGGGAAACACCATATATTTT.

This chain uses TRBV10-3 with TRBJ2-7; D might be TRBD2 (5 bases). V gave up 1 base and J gave up 7 bases, with 11 bases separating them. Germline CDR1 is ENHRY and CDR2 is SYGVKD. The CDR3 runs 13 residues. The CDR3 nucleotides read TGTGCCATCAGTGAGTTTGGCGGAGGAGAGCAGTACTTC. It encodes CAISEFGGGEQYF.

The chain couples TRBV4-1 to TRBJ2-1; tentatively, D is TRBD2 (7 bases). The V and J ends lost 1 base and 2 bases respectively, with 9 bases between them. The CDR3 is 15 amino acids. The germline V gene encodes CDR1 MGHRA and CDR2 YSYEKL. The CDR3 is CASSQARGPYNEQFF. The DNA for the CDR3 is TGCGCCAGCAGCCAAGCGCGGGGGCCCTACAATGAGCAGTTCTTC.

The rearrangement joins TRBV2 to TRBJ2-1, with D possibly called TRBD1 or TRBD2 (6 bases each). V lost 5 bases and J 5 bases, leaving 16 bases between the germline ends. In germline, CDR1 is SNHLY, CDR2 FYNNEI. The CDR3 length is 15 residues. The DNA for the CDR3 is TGTGCCAGCAGTACAGGGAACGGGGGAGACAATGAGCAGTTCTTC. Amino acid sequence: CASSTGNGGDNEQFF.

The CDR3, as DNA: TGTGCCAGCAGCTCTTCCACAGATACGCAGTATTTT. Residues: CASSSSTDTQYF. The rearrangement uses TRBV5-6 and TRBJ2-3; D is unresolved. The CDR3 has 12 amino acids. Trimming removed 3 bases at V and 2 bases at J, with 4 bases between. Germline loops: CDR1 SGHDT, CDR2 YYEEEE.